Listed below are T cell receptor beta chains from one sample, sequenced in a study of T cell responses to AZD1222 COVID-19 vaccine. Clones were read by immunoSEQ multiplex PCR, and TCRdb kept only the in-frame ones, dropping some. The table lists some 190,000 clones, approximately 94% of them singletons, with about 1.5% in the top ten. The specimen comprised peripheral blood, sampled 28 days after the second dose of the MenACWY control vaccine. These receptors all come from an adult who received the MenACWY meningococcal vaccine as a control. Both conserved end residues are part of each CDR3. A D gene is named only where the DNA matches it firmly. The listing skips clone size in some rows; elsewhere it reads once, few, many or a size class.

V	D	J	size	DNA	CDR3
TRBV5-1	.	TRBJ2-7	.	TGCGCCAGCAGCTTGATTTCGGGCGGTTCCTACGAGCAGTACTTC	CASSLISGGSYEQYF
TRBV2	.	TRBJ1-2	.	TGTGCCAGCAGGGAAGGGGAGGGCTATGGCTACACCTTC	CASREGEGYGYTF
TRBV27	TRBD2	TRBJ2-1	.	TGTGCCAGCACCCCCCTAGCGGGAGTTTACAATGAGCAGTTCTTC	CASTPLAGVYNEQFF
TRBV7-8	.	TRBJ1-1	.	TGTGCCAGCAGCTTCCCGTGGGGGCCTGAAGCTTTCTTT	CASSFPWGPEAFF
TRBV6-6	.	TRBJ1-5	.	TGTGCCAGCAGTTACGGGGCGGCTAGCAATCAGCCCCAGCATTTT	CASSYGAASNQPQHF
TRBV19	TRBD1	TRBJ2-1	.	TGTGCCAGTTCGGGACAGGCCTACAATGAGCAGTTCTTC	CASSGQAYNEQFF
TRBV10-3	.	TRBJ2-5	.	TGTGCCATCAGTCGGGACCCCCAAGAGACCCAGTACTTC	CAISRDPQETQYF
TRBV19	TRBD1	TRBJ1-1	.	TGTGCCAGTAGTAGCGACAGGGACACTGAAGCTTTCTTT	CASSSDRDTEAFF
TRBV2	.	TRBJ1-2	.	TGTGCCAGCAGCGCGGACCAAGACTATGGCTACACCTTC	CASSADQDYGYTF
TRBV15	.	TRBJ2-7	.	TGTGCCACCAGCAGTGGGAGTGTATACGAGCAGTACTTC	CATSSGSVYEQYF
TRBV30	.	TRBJ2-3	.	TGTGCCTGGAGTGTCTGGGGGGCACTAACTGGCACAGATACGCAGTATTTT	CAWSVWGALTGTDTQYF
TRBV5-6	.	TRBJ2-3	.	TGTGCCAGCAGCTTTTGGGGACACAACACAGATACGCAGTATTTT	CASSFWGHNTDTQYF
TRBV6-5	TRBD1	TRBJ1-1	.	TGTGCCAGCAGCAATGAGGGACAGGGCGAGGCTGAAGCTTTCTTT	CASSNEGQGEAEAFF
TRBV6-5	.	TRBJ1-2	.	TGTGCCAGCAGTCCCCAGGATAACTATGGCTACACCTTC	CASSPQDNYGYTF
TRBV10-3	.	TRBJ1-5	.	TGTGCCATCATTTGGGGCAATCAGCCCCAGCATTTT	CAIIWGNQPQHF
TRBV19	.	TRBJ2-2	.	TGTGCCAGTAGCAGAACCGGGGAGCTGTTTTTT	CASSRTGELFF
TRBV19	.	TRBJ2-7	.	TGTGCCAGTAGTACGGCCTACGAGCAGTACTTC	CASSTAYEQYF
TRBV6-5	.	TRBJ1-5	.	TGTGCCAGCAAGGCGACGGAGAATCAGCCCCAGCATTTT	CASKATENQPQHF
TRBV7-2	TRBD1	TRBJ1-3	.	TGTGCCAGCAGCTTAAGGGACAGGGGAGGAAACACCATATATTTT	CASSLRDRGGNTIYF
TRBV9	.	TRBJ2-2	.	TGTGCCAGCAGCGACCAGCCCCTAGCTGACGGGGAGCTGTTTTTT	CASSDQPLADGELFF
TRBV9	TRBD1	TRBJ2-3	.	TGTGCCAGCAGCGTAGCAGGACAGGGGTATCCAGATACGCAGTATTTT	CASSVAGQGYPDTQYF
TRBV30	.	TRBJ2-5	.	TGTGCCTGGAGTGCCGGGGCAGGACTACAAGAGACCCAGTACTTC	CAWSAGAGLQETQYF
TRBV14	.	TRBJ2-6	once	TGTGCCAGCAGCCTTTACCGCTCTGGGGCCAACGTCCTGACTTTC	CASSLYRSGANVLTF
TRBV19	.	TRBJ1-5	.	TGTGCCAGTAGTATTCGCCAGAACAATCAGCCCCAGCATTTT	CASSIRQNNQPQHF
TRBV19	TRBD1	TRBJ1-2	.	TGTGCCAGTTTCCCCGGGGCAGGGGGTAACTATGGCTACACCTTC	CASFPGAGGNYGYTF
TRBV10-3	TRBD2	TRBJ2-7	once	TGTGCCACCTTACTGGGACTAGCGGACGAGCAGTACTTC	CATLLGLADEQYF
TRBV11-2	.	TRBJ1-4	.	TGTGCCAGCAGCTTAGGTCCGAGTGAAAAACTGTTTTTT	CASSLGPSEKLFF
TRBV15	.	TRBJ1-3	.	TGTGCCGCGGGACGATCGCAGGGAATGGGAGTTGGTTCTGGAAACACCATATATTTT	CAAGRSQGMGVGSGNTIYF
TRBV19	TRBD1	TRBJ1-2	.	TGTGCCAGTAGCTGGGGACAGGGAGGGAACTACACCTTC	CASSWGQGGNYTF
TRBV5-1	.	TRBJ1-6	.	TGCGCCAGCAGCTTGGATTCCGATGTCTATAATTCACCCCTCCACTTT	CASSLDSDVYNSPLHF
TRBV19	TRBD1	TRBJ2-7	.	TGTGCCAGTAGTATTCGGGACAGTTACTCCTACGAGCAGTACTTC	CASSIRDSYSYEQYF
TRBV7-9	TRBD2	TRBJ2-7	.	TGTGCCAGCAGCTTTTTTCCGGGGGGGCCCTCCTACGAGCAGTACTTC	CASSFFPGGPSYEQYF
TRBV7-9	.	TRBJ1-1	.	TGTGCCAGCAGCTTAATTGCAGGGGTTATCTCGAACACTGAAGCTTTCTTT	CASSLIAGVISNTEAFF
TRBV3-1/TRBV3-2	.	TRBJ2-3	.	TGTGCCAGCAGCCACACCCAGCTGGGCGGGGGCATCACAGATACGCAGTATTTT	CASSHTQLGGGITDTQYF
TRBV3-1/TRBV3-2	TRBD2	TRBJ2-7	few	TGTGCCAGCAGCCAAACGAGGAGACCGGGACTAGCGGTTTACGAGCAGTACTTC	CASSQTRRPGLAVYEQYF
TRBV30	.	TRBJ2-5	.	TGTGCCTGGAGTGTGGGAGAGACCCAGTACTTC	CAWSVGETQYF
TRBV4-1	.	TRBJ2-1	.	TGCGCCAGCAGCCAAGATGGGGGGTCCTACAATGAGCAGTTCTTC	CASSQDGGSYNEQFF
TRBV28	TRBD1	TRBJ2-3	.	TGTGCCAGCAGGACAGGGGCAGATACGCAGTATTTT	CASRTGADTQYF
TRBV4-2	.	TRBJ1-6	.	TGTGCCAGCAGCCAAGATAGGGGGTCTTATTCACCCCTCCACTTT	CASSQDRGSYSPLHF
TRBV5-1	.	TRBJ2-7	once	TGCGCCAGCAGCTTGAGGTCTTCGGCTAGCGCCCAGGCCACCTACTACGAGCAGTACTTC	CASSLRSSASAQATYYEQYF
TRBV3-1/TRBV3-2	TRBD1	TRBJ2-7	.	TGTGCCAGCAGCCCTAGGACAGGGTCCTACGAGCAGTACTTC	CASSPRTGSYEQYF
TRBV7-3	.	TRBJ2-2	.	TGTGCCAGCAGCTTAACCCCAGATTCGGGTAACACCGGGGAGCTGTTTTTT	CASSLTPDSGNTGELFF